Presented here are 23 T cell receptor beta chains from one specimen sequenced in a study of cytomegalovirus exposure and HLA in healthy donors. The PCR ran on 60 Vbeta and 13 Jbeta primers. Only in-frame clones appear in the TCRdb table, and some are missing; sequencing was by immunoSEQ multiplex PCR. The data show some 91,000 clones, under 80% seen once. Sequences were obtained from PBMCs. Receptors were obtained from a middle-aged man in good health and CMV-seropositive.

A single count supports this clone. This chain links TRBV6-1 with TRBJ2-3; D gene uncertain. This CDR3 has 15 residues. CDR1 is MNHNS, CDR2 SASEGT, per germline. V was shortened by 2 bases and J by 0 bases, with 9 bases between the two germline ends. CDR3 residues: CASSEPGGSTDTQYF. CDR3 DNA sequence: TGTGCCAGCAGTGAACCTGGCGGTAGCACAGATACGCAGTATTTT.

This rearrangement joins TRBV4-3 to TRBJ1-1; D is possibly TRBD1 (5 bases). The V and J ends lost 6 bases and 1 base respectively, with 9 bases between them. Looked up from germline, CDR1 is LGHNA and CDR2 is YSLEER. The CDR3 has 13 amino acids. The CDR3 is CASRLDRNTEAFF. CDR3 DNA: TGCGCCAGCAGACTCGACAGGAACACTGAAGCTTTCTTT.

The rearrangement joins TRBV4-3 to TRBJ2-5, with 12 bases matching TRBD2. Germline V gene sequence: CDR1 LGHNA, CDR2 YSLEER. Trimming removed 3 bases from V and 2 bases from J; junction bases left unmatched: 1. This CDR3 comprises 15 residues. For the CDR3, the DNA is TGCGCCAGCAGCCATGGACTAGCGGGACAAGAGACCCAGTACTTC. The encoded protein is CASSHGLAGQETQYF.

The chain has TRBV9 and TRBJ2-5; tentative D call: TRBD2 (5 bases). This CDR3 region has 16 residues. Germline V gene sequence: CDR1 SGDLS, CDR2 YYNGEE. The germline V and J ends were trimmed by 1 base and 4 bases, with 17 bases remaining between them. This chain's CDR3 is CASSVSASSAGETQYF. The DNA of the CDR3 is TGTGCCAGCAGCGTATCGGCTAGCTCGGCGGGAGAGACCCAGTACTTC.

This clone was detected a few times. In nucleotides, the CDR3 is TGTGCCAGCAGCTTATCAGCGGAATCCTACAATGAGCAGTTCTTC. Residues: CASSLSAESYNEQFF. V is TRBV7-2 and J is TRBJ2-1, with a weak D call TRBD2 (5 bases). Looked up from germline, CDR1 is SGHTA and CDR2 is FQGNSA. The CDR3 runs to 15 residues. V was cut by 2 bases and J by 1 base, with 9 bases left in between.

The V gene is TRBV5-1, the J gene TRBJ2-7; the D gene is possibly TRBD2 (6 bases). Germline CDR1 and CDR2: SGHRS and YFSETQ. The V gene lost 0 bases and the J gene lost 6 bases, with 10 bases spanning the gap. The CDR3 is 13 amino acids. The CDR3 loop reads CASSLESGSEQYF. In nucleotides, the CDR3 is TGCGCCAGCAGCTTGGAGTCCGGGAGCGAGCAGTACTTC.

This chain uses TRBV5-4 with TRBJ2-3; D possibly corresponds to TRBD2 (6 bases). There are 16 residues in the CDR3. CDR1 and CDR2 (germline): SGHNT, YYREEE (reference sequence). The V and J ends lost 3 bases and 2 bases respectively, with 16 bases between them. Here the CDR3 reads CASSSPGSGHTDTQYF. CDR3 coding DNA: TGTGCCAGCAGCTCCCCGGGTAGCGGTCACACAGATACGCAGTATTTT.

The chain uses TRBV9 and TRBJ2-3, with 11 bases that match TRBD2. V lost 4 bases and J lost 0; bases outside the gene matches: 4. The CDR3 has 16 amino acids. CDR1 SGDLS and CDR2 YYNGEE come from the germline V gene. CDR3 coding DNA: TGTGCCAGCAGCCTGCGGACTAGCGGGAGCACAGATACGCAGTATTTT. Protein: CASSLRTSGSTDTQYF.

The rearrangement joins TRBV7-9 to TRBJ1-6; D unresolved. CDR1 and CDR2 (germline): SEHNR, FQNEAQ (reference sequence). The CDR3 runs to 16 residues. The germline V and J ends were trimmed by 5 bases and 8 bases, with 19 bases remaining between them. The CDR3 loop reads CASSAYSYSRDSPLHF. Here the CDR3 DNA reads TGTGCCAGCAGCGCTTACTCCTATTCGCGCGATTCACCCCTCCACTTT.

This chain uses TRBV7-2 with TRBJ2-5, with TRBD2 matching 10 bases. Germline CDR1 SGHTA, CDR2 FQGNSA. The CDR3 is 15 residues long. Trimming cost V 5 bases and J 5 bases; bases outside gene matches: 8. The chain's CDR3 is CASSGVAGGRETQYF. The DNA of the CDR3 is TGTGCCAGCAGCGGAGTAGCGGGGGGCCGGGAGACCCAGTACTTC.

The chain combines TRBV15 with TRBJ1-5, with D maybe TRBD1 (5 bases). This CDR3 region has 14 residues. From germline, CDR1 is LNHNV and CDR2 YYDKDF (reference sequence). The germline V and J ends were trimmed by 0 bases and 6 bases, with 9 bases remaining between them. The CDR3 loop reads CATSRDRGIQPQHF. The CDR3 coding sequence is TGTGCCACCAGCAGAGATAGGGGCATTCAGCCCCAGCATTTT.

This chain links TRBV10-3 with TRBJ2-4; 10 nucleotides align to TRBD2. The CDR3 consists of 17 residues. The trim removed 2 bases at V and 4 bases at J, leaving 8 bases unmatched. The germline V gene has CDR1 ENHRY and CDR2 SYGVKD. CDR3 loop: CAISEPRASGSKNIQYF. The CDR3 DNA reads TGTGCCATCAGTGAGCCGAGGGCTAGCGGGAGTAAAAACATTCAGTACTTC.

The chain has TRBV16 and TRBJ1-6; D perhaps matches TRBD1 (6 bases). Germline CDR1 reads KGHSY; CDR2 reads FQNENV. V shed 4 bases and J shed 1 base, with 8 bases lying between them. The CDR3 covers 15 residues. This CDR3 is CASSRGQSYNSPLHF. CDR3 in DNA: TGTGCCAGCAGCCGAGGACAGTCCTATAATTCACCCCTCCACTTT.

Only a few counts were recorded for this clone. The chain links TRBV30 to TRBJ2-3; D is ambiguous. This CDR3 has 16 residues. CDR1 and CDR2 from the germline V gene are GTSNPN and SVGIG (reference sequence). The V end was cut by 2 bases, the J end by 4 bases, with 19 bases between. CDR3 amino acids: CAWSLPGRDFADTQYF. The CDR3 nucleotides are TGTGCCTGGAGTCTCCCCGGTAGAGATTTCGCAGATACGCAGTATTTT.

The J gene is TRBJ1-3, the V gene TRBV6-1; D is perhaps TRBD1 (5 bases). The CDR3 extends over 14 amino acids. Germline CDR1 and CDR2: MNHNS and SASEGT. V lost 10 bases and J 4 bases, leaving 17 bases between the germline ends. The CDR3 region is CAIPEGFDGNTIYF. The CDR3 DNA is TGTGCCATCCCGGAGGGGTTTGACGGAAACACCATATATTTT.

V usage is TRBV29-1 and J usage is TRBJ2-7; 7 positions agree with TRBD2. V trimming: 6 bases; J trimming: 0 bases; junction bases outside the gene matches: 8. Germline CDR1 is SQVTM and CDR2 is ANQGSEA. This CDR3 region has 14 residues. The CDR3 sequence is CSVGPSGASYEQYF. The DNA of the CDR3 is TGCAGCGTCGGACCTAGCGGTGCCTCCTACGAGCAGTACTTC.

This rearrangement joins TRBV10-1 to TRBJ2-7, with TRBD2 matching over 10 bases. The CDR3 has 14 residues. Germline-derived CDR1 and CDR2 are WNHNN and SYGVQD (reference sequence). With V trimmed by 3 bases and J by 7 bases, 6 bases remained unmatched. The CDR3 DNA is TGCGCCAGCAGTGACACTAGCGGGACTGAGGAGCAGTACTTC. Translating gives CASSDTSGTEEQYF.

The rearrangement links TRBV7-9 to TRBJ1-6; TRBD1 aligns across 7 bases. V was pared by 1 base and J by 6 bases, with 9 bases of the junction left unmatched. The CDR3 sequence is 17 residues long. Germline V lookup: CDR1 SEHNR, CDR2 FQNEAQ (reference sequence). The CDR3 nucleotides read TGTGCCAGCAGCTTAGTTTTTCTGACAGGGACTAATTCACCCCTCCACTTT. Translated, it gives CASSLVFLTGTNSPLHF.

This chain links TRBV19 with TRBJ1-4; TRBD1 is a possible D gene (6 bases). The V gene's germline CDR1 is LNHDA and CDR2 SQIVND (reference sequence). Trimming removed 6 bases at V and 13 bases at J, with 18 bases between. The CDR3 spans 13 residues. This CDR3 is CASRPGHTERLFF. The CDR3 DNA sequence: TGTGCCAGTAGGCCGGGACACACGGAGAGACTGTTTTTT. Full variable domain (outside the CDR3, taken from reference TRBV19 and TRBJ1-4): DGGITQSPKYLFRKEGQNVTLSCEQNLNHDAMYWYRQDPGQGLRLIYYSQIVNDFQKGDIAEGYSVSREKKESFPLTVTSAQKNPTAFYLCASRPGHTERLFFGSGTQLSVL.

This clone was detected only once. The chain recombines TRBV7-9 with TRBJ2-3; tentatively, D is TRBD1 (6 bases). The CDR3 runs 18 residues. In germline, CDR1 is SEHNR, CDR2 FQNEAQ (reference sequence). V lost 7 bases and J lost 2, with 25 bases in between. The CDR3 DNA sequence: TGTGCCAGCACCTACAAGCCCCTGGGGGCCTCAGACACAGATACGCAGTATTTT. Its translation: CASTYKPLGASDTDTQYF.

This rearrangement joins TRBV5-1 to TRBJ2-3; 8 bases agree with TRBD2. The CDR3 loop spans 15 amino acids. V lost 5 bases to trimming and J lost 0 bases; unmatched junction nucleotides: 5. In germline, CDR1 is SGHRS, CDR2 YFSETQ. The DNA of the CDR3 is TGCGCCAGCAGTCTACTAGCGGAGAGCACAGATACGCAGTATTTT. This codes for CASSLLAESTDTQYF. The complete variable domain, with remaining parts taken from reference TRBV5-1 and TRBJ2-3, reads KAGVTQTPRYLIKTRGQQVTLSCSPISGHRSVSWYQQTPGQGLQFLFEYFSETQRNKGNFPGRFSGRQFSNSRSEMNVSTLELGDSALYLCASSLLAESTDTQYFGPGTRLTVL.

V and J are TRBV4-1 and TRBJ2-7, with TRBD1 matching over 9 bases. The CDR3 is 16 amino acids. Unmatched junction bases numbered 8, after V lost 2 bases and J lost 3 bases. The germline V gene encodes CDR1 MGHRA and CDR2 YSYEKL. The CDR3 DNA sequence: TGCGCCAGCAGCCAAACCCGGGGACAGGGACGCTACGAGCAGTACTTC. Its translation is CASSQTRGQGRYEQYF.

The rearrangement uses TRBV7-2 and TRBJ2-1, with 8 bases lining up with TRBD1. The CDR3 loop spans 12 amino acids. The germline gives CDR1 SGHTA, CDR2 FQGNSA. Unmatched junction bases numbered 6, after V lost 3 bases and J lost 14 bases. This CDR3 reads CASSFDQGAKFF. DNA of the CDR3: TGTGCCAGCAGCTTCGACCAGGGGGCGAAGTTCTTC.